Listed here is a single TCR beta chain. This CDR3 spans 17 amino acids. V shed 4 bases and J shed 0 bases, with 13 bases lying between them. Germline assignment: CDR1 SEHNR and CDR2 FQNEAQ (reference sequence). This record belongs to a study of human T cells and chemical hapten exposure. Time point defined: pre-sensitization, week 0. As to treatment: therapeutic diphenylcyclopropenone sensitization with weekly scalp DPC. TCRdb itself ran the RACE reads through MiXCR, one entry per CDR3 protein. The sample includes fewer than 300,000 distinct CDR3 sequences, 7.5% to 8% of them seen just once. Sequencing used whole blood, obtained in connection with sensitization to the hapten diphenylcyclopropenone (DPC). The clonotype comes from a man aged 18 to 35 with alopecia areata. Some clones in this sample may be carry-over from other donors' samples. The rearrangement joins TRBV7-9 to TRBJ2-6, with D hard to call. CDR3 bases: TGTGCCAGCAGCTCCGTTTTGGACGGCTCTGGGGCCAACGTCCTGACTTTC. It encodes CASSSVLDGSGANVLTF.